Shown below are 27 T cell receptor beta chains from a single sample sequenced in a study of blood T cells in healthy people across ages (dated by TCRdb to the mid-2010s). The library was prepared using 5' RACE. Sequencing was carried out with an Illumina HiSeq 2500. The second PCR ran for about 6 to 11 cycles and used a J-beta primer mix along with a sample-barcoded 5' primer. TCRdb trimmed public reads at Q25 via fastp, called clones via MiXCR and kept in-frame beta chains. CDR3 protein duplicates are merged, each entry listing the most common genes and DNA. The sample yields around 900,000 distinct CDR3 sequences; approximately 50% were counted once. The ten largest clonotypes hold over 20% of the sample. Sequences were obtained from blood. Receptors were obtained from a woman aged 55-69 years in good health.

The rearrangement joins TRBV27 to TRBJ1-4; D is possibly TRBD1 (6 bases). Per the germline V gene, CDR1 is MNHEY and CDR2 is SMNVEV (reference sequence). Deletions cut 3 bases from V and 2 bases from J, with 16 bases between. The CDR3 has 17 residues. The CDR3 sequence: CASSFYRVDPTNEKLFF. The DNA of the CDR3 is TGTGCCAGCAGTTTTTACAGGGTCGATCCGACTAATGAAAAACTGTTTTTT.

The chain carries TRBV7-9 and TRBJ1-5; D is perhaps TRBD1 (5 bases). V was pared by 4 bases and J by 6 bases, with 16 bases between. The CDR3 runs to 15 residues. Germline V gives CDR1 SEHNR, CDR2 FQNEAQ (reference sequence). The CDR3 loop is CASSSTGTPAQPQHF. CDR3 bases: TGTGCCAGCAGCTCGACCGGGACGCCGGCTCAGCCCCAGCATTTT.

The chain combines TRBV12-3 or TRBV12-4 with TRBJ2-3; D gene ambiguous. V was pared by 4 bases and J by 5 bases, with 13 bases between. CDR3 length: 14 residues. The CDR3 loop reads CASSSRLPGDTQYF. CDR3 DNA: TGTGCCAGCAGTTCCCGACTCCCCGGAGATACGCAGTATTTT.

This clonotype was seen a few times. The V and J genes are TRBV29-1 and TRBJ1-2; 8 bases align to TRBD1. Germline CDR1 SQVTM, CDR2 ANQGSEA. This CDR3 comprises 13 residues. Trimming took 6 bases from V and 5 from J; bases not matched to a gene: 8. The CDR3 DNA is TGCAGCGTGAGGGGACAGGCGAGTTATGGCTACACCTTC. Encoded protein: CSVRGQASYGYTF.

The sample holds a few counts of this clonotype. The CDR3 loop is CASSQGEKWKSYEQYF. The CDR3 DNA is TGCGCCAGCAGCCAAGGCGAAAAATGGAAATCCTACGAGCAGTACTTC. The V and J genes are TRBV4-1 and TRBJ2-7, with unresolved D. V was trimmed by 1 base and J by 1 base, leaving 14 bases between them. This CDR3 spans 16 amino acids. Looked up from germline, CDR1 is MGHRA and CDR2 is YSYEKL.

The chain is built from TRBV12-3 or TRBV12-4 and TRBJ1-1, with 7 bases that match TRBD1. V shed 5 bases, J shed 8 bases, and the junction held 8 bases outside the gene matches. This CDR3 has 13 residues. CDR3 protein: CASSPSGQREAFF. The CDR3 DNA follows: TGTGCCAGCAGTCCGTCGGGACAGCGGGAAGCTTTCTTT.

This clonotype was seen more than once but under ten times. The genes are TRBV27 and TRBJ2-3; TRBD2 matches 10 bases. V shed 3 bases, J shed 3 bases, and the junction held 6 bases outside the gene matches. The CDR3 loop spans 16 amino acids. Per germline, CDR1 MNHEY and CDR2 SMNVEV (reference sequence). CDR3 region: CASSFREREGTDTQYF. CDR3 bases: TGTGCCAGCAGTTTCCGAGAGCGGGAGGGGACAGATACGCAGTATTTT.

The rearrangement uses TRBV16 and TRBJ1-5; D is ambiguous. Per germline, CDR1 KGHSY and CDR2 FQNENV. V shed 4 bases and J shed 3 bases, with 13 bases lying between them. The length of the CDR3 is 15 residues. As DNA, the CDR3 is TGTGCCAGCAGCCCTACTGGACGTTACAATCAGCCCCAGCATTTT. This translates into CASSPTGRYNQPQHF.

V gene TRBV3-1 combines with J gene TRBJ2-5; 13 nucleotides align to TRBD2. V dropped 3 bases and J dropped 11; count of bases not matched to a gene: 12. This CDR3 comprises 16 residues. Germline V lookup: CDR1 LGHDT, CDR2 YNNKEL (reference sequence). This CDR3 is CASSQRLAGGLWEQYF. DNA for the CDR3: TGTGCCAGCAGCCAGCGACTAGCGGGAGGACTTTGGGAGCAGTACTTC.

As regards this clonotype: One end of the junction does not line up with germline, which may come from a read error. The chain couples TRBV28 to TRBJ2-3; 9 positions agree with TRBD1. The CDR3 spans 16 residues. Looked up from germline, CDR1 is MDHEN and CDR2 is SYDVKM. This chain's CDR3 is CASSATGGSPTDSQYF. CDR3 DNA: TGTGCCAGCAGTGCTACAGGGGGCTCCCCGACAGATTCGCAGTATTTT.

The chain recombines TRBV7-9 with TRBJ2-6, with D possibly being TRBD2 (5 bases). CDR3 length: 16 residues. Trimming stripped 1 base from V and 2 bases from J, with 9 bases between. Germline CDR1 and CDR2: SEHNR and FQNEAQ (reference sequence). The CDR3 protein is CASSLGGSPGANVLTF. In DNA form, the CDR3 reads TGTGCCAGCAGCTTAGGAGGGAGCCCTGGGGCCAACGTCCTGACTTTC.

The V call is TRBV5-1, the J call TRBJ1-2; D possibly corresponds to TRBD1 (5 bases). V lost 1 base and J lost 7, with 20 bases in between. The CDR3 runs to 16 residues. From germline, CDR1 is SGHRS and CDR2 YFSETQ. CDR3: CASSLLLARDGRGYTF. Written as DNA, the CDR3 is TGCGCCAGCAGCTTGCTTCTGGCCCGGGACGGCCGTGGCTACACCTTC.

This chain uses TRBV12-3 or TRBV12-4 with TRBJ2-7; D is unresolved. V was cut by 6 bases and J by 2 bases, with 14 bases left in between. The length of the CDR3 is 14 residues. The CDR3 sequence is CASSSQATTYEQYF. Here the CDR3 DNA reads TGTGCCAGCAGCTCTCAGGCTACGACCTACGAGCAGTACTTC.

The J gene is TRBJ2-4, the V gene TRBV29-1; 10 nucleotides line up with TRBD1. This CDR3 spans 16 amino acids. Germline values: CDR1 SQVTM, CDR2 ANQGSEA. V was pared by 5 bases and J by 0 bases, with 7 bases of the junction left unmatched. The CDR3 reads CSVQKGTGVAKNIQYF. In nucleotides, the CDR3 is TGCAGCGTTCAAAAAGGGACAGGGGTAGCCAAAAACATTCAGTACTTC.

This clonotype was seen a handful of times. The chain joins TRBV6-6 to TRBJ2-3, with D possibly matching TRBD1 (7 bases). This CDR3 is 15 amino acids long. Trimming removed 9 bases at V and 1 base at J, with 17 bases between. Germline V gives CDR1 MNHNY, CDR2 SVGAGI (reference sequence). As DNA, the CDR3 is TGTGCCAGTCTTAGCAGGGGGGCGGGCACAGATACGCAGTATTTT. Protein sequence: CASLSRGAGTDTQYF.

The V gene is TRBV28, the J gene TRBJ2-1; D ambiguous. This CDR3 spans 14 amino acids. The germline CDR1 and CDR2 sequences are MDHEN and SYDVKM. V lost 7 bases and J lost 9, with 19 bases in between. CDR3 nucleotide sequence: TGTGCCAGCAACCCTGTGGACCCACCGGGTGAGCAGTTCTTC. Protein sequence: CASNPVDPPGEQFF.

This clonotype has just a few counts. The CDR3 region has the DNA TGCAGTGCTCCGAGGGCTAGCGGGTTCTATGAGCAGTACTTC. Amino acids: CSAPRASGFYEQYF. The chain has TRBV20-1 and TRBJ2-7; 8 bases are shared with TRBD2. V shed 5 bases, J shed 7 bases, and the junction held 13 bases outside the gene matches. The CDR3 is 14 amino acids. The germline V gene has CDR1 DFQATT and CDR2 SNEGSKA (reference sequence).

In its sample, this clonotype was seen many times. The rearrangement links TRBV21-1 to TRBJ2-5; the table calls TRBD1, which could not be checked here. TRBV21-1 is described as a pseudogene. This CDR3 contains 16 residues. CDR3 protein: CASSKGPGQGSKTQYF. For the CDR3, the DNA is TGTGCCAGCAGCAAAGGACCGGGACAGGGTAGTAAGACCCAGTACTTC.

This chain joins TRBV7-9 and TRBJ2-1; 7 bases map to TRBD2. The CDR3 loop spans 15 amino acids. Germline lookup yields CDR1 SEHNR and CDR2 FQNEAQ (reference sequence). The V segment lost 3 bases and the J segment 8 bases; nucleotides outside the gene matches: 10. CDR3 nucleotides: TGTGCCAGCAGCTTTGGGATTGGCGGGAGAGATGAGCAGTTCTTC. This encodes CASSFGIGGRDEQFF.

The chain couples TRBV7-9 to TRBJ2-1; the D gene is possibly TRBD2 (6 bases). The CDR3 covers 16 residues. Trimming removed 3 bases at V and 0 bases at J, with 12 bases between. From germline, CDR1 is SEHNR and CDR2 FQNEAQ (reference sequence). The CDR3: CASSFGLAASYNEQFF. In DNA form, the CDR3 reads TGTGCCAGCAGCTTCGGATTAGCGGCCTCCTACAATGAGCAGTTCTTC.

This clonotype has only a few counts. This chain connects TRBV12-3 or TRBV12-4 to TRBJ2-1; the match to TRBD2 covers 11 bases. J lost 8 bases, V lost 5 bases, and 8 bases had no gene match. The CDR3 contains 15 residues. CDR3 bases: TGTGCCAGCAGTCAATTAGCGGGAGGGCGGGATGAGCAGTTCTTC. Translating it yields CASSQLAGGRDEQFF.

Only a few counts were recorded for this clonotype. J is TRBJ2-7 and V is TRBV10-3; 8 bases line up with TRBD1. The germline CDR1 and CDR2 sequences are ENHRY and SYGVKD. V lost 3 bases to trimming and J lost 2 bases; unmatched junction nucleotides: 3. The CDR3 totals 14 residues. The CDR3 DNA reads TGTGCCATCAGTGAAGGACAGGGAACCTACGAGCAGTACTTC. The encoded protein is CAISEGQGTYEQYF.

The chain uses TRBV2 and TRBJ2-3, with TRBD2 matching 11 bases. With 4 bases clipped from V and 4 bases from J, the junction kept 7 bases outside the gene matches. CDR3 length equals 16 residues. Germline V lookup: CDR1 SNHLY, CDR2 FYNNEI. The CDR3, as DNA: TGTGCCAGCAGTGGACTAGCGGGAAAGTTGTCAGATACGCAGTATTTT. It specifies CASSGLAGKLSDTQYF.

This rearrangement joins TRBV7-2 to TRBJ2-1; D tentatively fits TRBD1 or TRBD2 (5 bases each). Germline V lookup: CDR1 SGHTA, CDR2 FQGNSA. V lost 5 bases and J lost 5, with 7 bases in between. This CDR3 comprises 12 residues. The CDR3 DNA follows: TGTGCCAGCAGCCAGGGACACAATGAGCAGTTCTTC. It yields the protein CASSQGHNEQFF. Complete variable domain (other parts from reference TRBV7-2 and TRBJ2-1): GAGVSQSPSNKVTEKGKDVELRCDPISGHTALYWYRQSLGQGLEFLIYFQGNSAPDKSGLPSDRFSAERTGGSVSTLTIQRTQQEDSAVYLCASSQGHNEQFFGPGTRLTVL.

This chain uses TRBV7-8 with TRBJ2-5; D is unclear. This CDR3 has 15 residues. The germline V gene has CDR1 SGHVS and CDR2 FQNEAQ. Trimming removed 4 bases from V and 4 bases from J, with 16 bases in between. The CDR3 sequence: CASSSLVLTAETQYF. The CDR3 nucleotides are TGTGCCAGCAGCTCCCTCGTCCTTACCGCAGAGACCCAGTACTTC. Using reference TRBV7-8 and TRBJ2-5 for the parts outside the CDR3, the full variable domain is GAGVSQSPRYKVAKRGQDVALRCDPISGHVSLFWYQQALGQGPEFLTYFQNEAQLDKSGLPSDRFFAERPEGSVSTLKIQRTQQEDSAVYLCASSSLVLTAETQYFGPGTRLLVL.

This clonotype was picked up a small number of times. V is TRBV28 and J is TRBJ2-7; 9 nucleotides line up with TRBD1. CDR1 is MDHEN, CDR2 SYDVKM, per germline. J lost 3 bases, V lost 2 bases, and 23 bases had no gene match. The CDR3 consists of 21 residues. The CDR3 bases are TGTGCCAGCAGTTTAAGGAAACGCGACAGGGGGAGTGGGATCTGGGTCTACGAGCAGTACTTC. As protein: CASSLRKRDRGSGIWVYEQYF.

This clonotype turned up a few times. The chain joins TRBV10-1 to TRBJ2-2; D tentatively reads TRBD1 or TRBD2 (6 bases each). The germline V gene encodes CDR1 WNHNN and CDR2 SYGVQD (reference sequence). CDR3 length equals 17 residues. V lost 0 bases and J lost 3, with 14 bases in between. This CDR3 reads CASSESIGGLDTGELFF. In nucleotides, the CDR3 is TGCGCCAGCAGTGAGTCGATCGGGGGCTTGGACACCGGGGAGCTGTTTTTT.